This TCR beta chain was captured in a study of blood T cell repertoires in COVID-19. The assay was immunoSEQ multiplex PCR, and TCRdb's table has in-frame clones only and misses some. Seen here are hundreds of thousands of clones, about 87% observed once, and the top ten hold around an eighth. The CDR3 loop spans 16 amino acids. Germline values: CDR1 SEHNR, CDR2 FQNEAQ (reference sequence). V shed 5 bases and J 3 bases; nucleotides not matched to a gene: 12. The clonotype comes from a woman between 50 and 59 years old with COVID-19, enrolled during active disease. The sample was peripheral blood. V usage is TRBV7-9 and J usage is TRBJ2-7; 8 bases align to TRBD1. The CDR3 reads CASSLRTGSKSYEQYF. The CDR3 DNA reads as TGTGCCAGCAGCCTCAGGACAGGGAGCAAGAGCTACGAGCAGTACTTC.